The T cell receptor (beta chain) described here comes from a study of blood T cell repertoires in COVID-19. Data came from immunoSEQ multiplex PCR; TCRdb stores just in-frame clones and leaves some out. The repertoire has some 160,000 clones, approximately 91% of them found once; the top ten carry around 5%. The germline gives CDR1 SGHRS, CDR2 YFSETQ. This CDR3 is 15 amino acids long. V shed 3 bases and J 2 bases; nucleotides not matched to a gene: 6. This receptor was obtained from a man aged 18 to 30 with COVID-19, enrolled during active disease. The chain employs TRBV5-1 and TRBJ2-5; TRBD1 matches at 8 bases. The sequencing sample was made of peripheral blood. The CDR3 region is CASSSAGTGQETQYF. For the CDR3, the DNA is TGCGCCAGCAGCTCAGCCGGGACAGGTCAAGAGACCCAGTACTTC.